The text below deals with one T cell receptor (beta chain). The data belong to a study of blood T cell repertoires in COVID-19. Looking at the study overall: Spain, Italy and the United States supplied samples that represented acute and convalescent COVID-19. Nucleic acid was either cDNA or gDNA, and it came from T cells, B-cell-depleted T cells, or PBMCs.

Under the authors' procedure: Estimates of nucleated cell counts were drawn from the amplification of reference gene primers. Data came from immunoSEQ multiplex PCR; TCRdb stores just in-frame clones and leaves some out. From that table come the V and J calls and clone size; the DNA was used to work out D and trimming. Here the sample spans 90,000 to 120,000 clones, approximately 88% being singletons. This CDR3 is 17 amino acids long. Germline CDR1 reads SGHDT; CDR2 reads YYEEEE. V gave up 1 base and J gave up 4 bases, with 18 bases separating them. The rearrangement uses TRBV5-6 and TRBJ1-5, with D perhaps TRBD1 (6 bases). The clonotype was recovered from a human donor in a cohort sampled during active COVID-19. The sample was peripheral blood. In DNA form, the CDR3 reads TGTGCCAGCAGCTTGTTCCGGGGGGCGCTCGGAAATCAGCCCCAGCATTTT. It is translated as CASSLFRGALGNQPQHF.